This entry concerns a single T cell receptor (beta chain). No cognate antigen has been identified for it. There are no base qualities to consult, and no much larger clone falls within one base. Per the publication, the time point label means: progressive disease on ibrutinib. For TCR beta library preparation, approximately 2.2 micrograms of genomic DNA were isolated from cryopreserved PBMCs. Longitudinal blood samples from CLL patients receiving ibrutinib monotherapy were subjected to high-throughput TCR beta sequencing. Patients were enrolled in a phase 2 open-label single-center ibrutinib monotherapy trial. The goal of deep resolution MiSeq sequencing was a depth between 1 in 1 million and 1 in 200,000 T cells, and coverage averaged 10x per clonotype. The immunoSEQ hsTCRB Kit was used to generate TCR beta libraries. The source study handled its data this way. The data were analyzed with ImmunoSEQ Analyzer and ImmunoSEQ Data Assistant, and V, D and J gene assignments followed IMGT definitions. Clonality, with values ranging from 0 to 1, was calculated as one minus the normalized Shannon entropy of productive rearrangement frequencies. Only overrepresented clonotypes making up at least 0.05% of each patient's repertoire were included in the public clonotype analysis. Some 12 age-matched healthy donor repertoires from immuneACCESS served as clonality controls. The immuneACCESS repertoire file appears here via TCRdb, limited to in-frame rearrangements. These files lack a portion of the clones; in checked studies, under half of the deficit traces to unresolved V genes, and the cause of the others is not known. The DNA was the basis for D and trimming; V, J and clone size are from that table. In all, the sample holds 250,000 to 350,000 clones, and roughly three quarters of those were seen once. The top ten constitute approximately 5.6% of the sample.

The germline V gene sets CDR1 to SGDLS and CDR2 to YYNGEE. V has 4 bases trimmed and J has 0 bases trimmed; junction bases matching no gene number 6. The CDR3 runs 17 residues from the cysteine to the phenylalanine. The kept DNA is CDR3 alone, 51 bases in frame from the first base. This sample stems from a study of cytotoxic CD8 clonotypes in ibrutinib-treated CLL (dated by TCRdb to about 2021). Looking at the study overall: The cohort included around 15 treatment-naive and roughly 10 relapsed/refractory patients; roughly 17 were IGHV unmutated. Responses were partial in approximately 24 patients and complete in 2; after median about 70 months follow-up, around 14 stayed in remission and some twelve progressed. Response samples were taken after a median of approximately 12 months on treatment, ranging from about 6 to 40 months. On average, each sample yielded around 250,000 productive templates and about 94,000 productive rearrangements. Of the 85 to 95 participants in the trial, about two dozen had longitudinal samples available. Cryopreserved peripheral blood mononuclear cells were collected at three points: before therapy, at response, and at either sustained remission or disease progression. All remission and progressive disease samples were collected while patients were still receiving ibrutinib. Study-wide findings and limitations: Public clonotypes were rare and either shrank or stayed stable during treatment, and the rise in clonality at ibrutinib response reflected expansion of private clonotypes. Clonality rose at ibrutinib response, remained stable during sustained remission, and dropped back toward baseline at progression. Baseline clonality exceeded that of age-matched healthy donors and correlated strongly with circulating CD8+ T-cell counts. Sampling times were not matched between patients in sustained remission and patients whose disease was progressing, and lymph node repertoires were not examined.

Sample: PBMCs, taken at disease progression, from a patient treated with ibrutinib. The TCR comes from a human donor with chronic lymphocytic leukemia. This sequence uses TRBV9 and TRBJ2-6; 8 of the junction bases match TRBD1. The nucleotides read TGTGCCAGCAGCCCCGGACAGGGAGTCTCTGGGGCCAACGTCCTGACTTTC. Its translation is CASSPGQGVSGANVLTF.